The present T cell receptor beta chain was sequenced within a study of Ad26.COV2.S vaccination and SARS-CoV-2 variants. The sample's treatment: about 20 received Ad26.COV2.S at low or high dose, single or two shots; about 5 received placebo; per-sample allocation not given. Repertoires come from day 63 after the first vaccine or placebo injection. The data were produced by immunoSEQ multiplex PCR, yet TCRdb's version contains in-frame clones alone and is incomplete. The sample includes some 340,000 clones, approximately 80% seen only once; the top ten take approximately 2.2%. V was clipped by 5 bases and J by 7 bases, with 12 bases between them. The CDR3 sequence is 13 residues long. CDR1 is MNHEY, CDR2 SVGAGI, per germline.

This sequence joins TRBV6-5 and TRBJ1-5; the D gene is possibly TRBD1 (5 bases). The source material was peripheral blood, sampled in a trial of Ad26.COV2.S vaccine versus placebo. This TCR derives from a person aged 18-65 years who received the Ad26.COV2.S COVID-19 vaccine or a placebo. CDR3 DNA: TGTGCCAGCAGTCGGTCCAGGGTGCAGCCCCAGCATTTT. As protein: CASSRSRVQPQHF.